This T cell receptor beta chain was captured by sequencing in a study of identical twins. Findings of the study overall: One should note that invariant MAIT and iNKT cells could partly confound zero-insertion analyses.

Unique molecular identifiers were present on cDNA, and template switching added a universal primer site. TCRdb re-analysed the 5' RACE reads in MiXCR, keeping a single row per CDR3 protein. The sample carries approximately 300,000 distinct CDR3 sequences, 9.5% recorded once. This clonotype was observed a few times. Its antigen is not identified. Trimming cost V 1 base and J 5 bases, with 7 bases left between them. The CDR3 has 13 amino acids. CDR1 is SGHDT, CDR2 YYEEEE, per germline. The data were also submitted as part of a second study, on yellow fever vaccine responses in identical twins.

The clonotype was recovered from a woman aged 18-30 years in good health. The sequencing sample was made of CD8+ T cells sorted from blood. The V gene is TRBV5-6, the J gene TRBJ2-4; D ambiguous. In DNA form, the CDR3 reads TGTGCCAGCAGCTTGTCCGGCCAAAACATTCAGTACTTC. This translates into CASSLSGQNIQYF. The complete variable domain, with remaining parts taken from reference TRBV5-6 and TRBJ2-4, reads DAGVTQSPTHLIKTRGQQVTLRCSPKSGHDTVSWYQQALGQGPQFIFQYYEEEERQRGNFPDRFSGHQFPNYSSELNVNALLLGDSALYLCASSLSGQNIQYFGAGTRLSVL.